Given below is one T cell receptor beta chain in context. This entry comes from a study of shared T cell receptors in the human thymus. Assay: immunoSEQ multiplex PCR; the TCRdb copy retains only in-frame clones and omits some. The sample lists hundreds of thousands of clones; roughly 86% were seen once. The same specimen was also included in a second study, on human thymus T cells. That work adds: Healthy Finnish infants undergoing corrective surgery for congenital heart defects were the donors. Thymic tissue was derived from resections collected during corrective heart surgery. Thymic and blood repertoires appeared to carry a bias in their V and J gene usage. Unrelated people showed highly overlapping thymic repertoires, related research reported.

What was sequenced was thymocytes. The sequence derives from a boy under two years old with a congenital heart defect.

CDR3 bases: TGTGCCATCAGTGAGTCGGGAGGGGTCAGCGGGGAGCTGTTTTTT. Its translation is CAISESGGVSGELFF. This chain connects TRBV10-3 to TRBJ2-2, with 7 positions matching TRBD2. The V gene end was trimmed by 0 bases and the J gene end by 7 bases; junction bases not matched to a gene: 5. The CDR3 has 15 amino acids. CDR1 is ENHRY, CDR2 SYGVKD, per germline.